The subject of this entry is one T cell receptor beta chain. Its specificity is unknown. Libraries were prepared by immunoSEQ multiplex PCR; TCRdb keeps only in-frame clonotypes and omits some of them. The sample consists of roughly 34,000 clones, approximately 87% of them appearing once. This sample was included in a study of neoadjuvant anti-PD-1 for oral cavity cancer. Study-level points and caveats: Pretreatment Treg/Th17 ratio correlated inversely with post-treatment tumor clonality.

Patients had newly diagnosed, untreated stage II-IVA oral cavity squamous cell carcinoma. Looked up from germline, CDR1 is SGDLS and CDR2 is YYNGEE. V lost 2 bases and J lost 0, with 9 bases in between. The CDR3 consists of 15 residues. This sample comprised PBMCs, obtained before nivolumab (anti-PD-1) treatment. This TCR came from a person aged 35-79 years with oral cavity squamous cell carcinoma. J is TRBJ1-5 and V is TRBV9, with a tentative D call TRBD1 (5 bases). CDR3 sequence reads: CASSVGQDSNQPQHF. The CDR3 DNA sequence: TGTGCCAGCAGCGTGGGGCAGGATAGCAATCAGCCCCAGCATTTT. The full variable domain, with the rest looked up from reference TRBV9 and TRBJ1-5, is DSGVTQTPKHLITATGQRVTLRCSPRSGDLSVYWYQQSLDQGLQFLIQYYNGEERAKGNILERFSAQQFPDLHSELNLSSLELGDSALYFCASSVGQDSNQPQHFGDGTRLSIL.